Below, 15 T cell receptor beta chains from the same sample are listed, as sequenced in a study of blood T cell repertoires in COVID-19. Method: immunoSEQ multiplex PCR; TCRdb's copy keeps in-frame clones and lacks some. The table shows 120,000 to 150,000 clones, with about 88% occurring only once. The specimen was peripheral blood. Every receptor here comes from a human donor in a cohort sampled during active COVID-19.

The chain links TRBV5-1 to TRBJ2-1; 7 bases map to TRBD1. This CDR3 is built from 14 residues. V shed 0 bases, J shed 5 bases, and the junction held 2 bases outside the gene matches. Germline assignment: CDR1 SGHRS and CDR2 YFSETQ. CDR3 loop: CASSLDRGNNEQFF. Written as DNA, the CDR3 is TGCGCCAGCAGCTTGGACAGGGGAAACAATGAGCAGTTCTTC. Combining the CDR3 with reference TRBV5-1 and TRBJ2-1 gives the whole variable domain KAGVTQTPRYLIKTRGQQVTLSCSPISGHRSVSWYQQTPGQGLQFLFEYFSETQRNKGNFPGRFSGRQFSNSRSEMNVSTLELGDSALYLCASSLDRGNNEQFFGPGTRLTVL.

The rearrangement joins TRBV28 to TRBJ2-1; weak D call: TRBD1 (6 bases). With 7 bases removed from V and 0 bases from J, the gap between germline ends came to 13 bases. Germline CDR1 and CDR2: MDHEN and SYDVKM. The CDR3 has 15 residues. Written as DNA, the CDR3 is TGTGCCAGCACCGCCGGGACAAGCTCCTACAATGAGCAGTTCTTC. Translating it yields CASTAGTSSYNEQFF.

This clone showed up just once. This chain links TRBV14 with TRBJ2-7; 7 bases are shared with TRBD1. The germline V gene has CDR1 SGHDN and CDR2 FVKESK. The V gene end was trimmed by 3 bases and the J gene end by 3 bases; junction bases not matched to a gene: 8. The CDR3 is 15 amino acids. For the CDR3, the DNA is TGTGCCAGCAGCCATTGGGGGACAGACCTCTACGAGCAGTACTTC. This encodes CASSHWGTDLYEQYF.

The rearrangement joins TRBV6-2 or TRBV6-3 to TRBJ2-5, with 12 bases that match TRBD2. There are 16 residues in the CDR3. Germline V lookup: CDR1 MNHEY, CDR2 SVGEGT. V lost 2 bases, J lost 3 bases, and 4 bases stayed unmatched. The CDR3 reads CASSYRLAGGKETQYF. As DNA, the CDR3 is TGTGCCAGCAGTTACAGGCTAGCGGGAGGGAAAGAGACCCAGTACTTC.

This CDR3 reads CASSSSAGLYEQYF. The CDR3 region has the DNA TGTGCCAGCAGCTCCTCCGCGGGTTTGTACGAGCAGTACTTC. The V gene is TRBV7-8, the J gene TRBJ2-7; D is perhaps TRBD2 (5 bases). Germline CDR1 is SGHVS and CDR2 is FQNEAQ. The CDR3 totals 14 residues. Trimming pared 4 bases from V and 4 bases from J, leaving 14 bases between. Full variable domain (outside the CDR3, taken from reference TRBV7-8 and TRBJ2-7): GAGVSQSPRYKVAKRGQDVALRCDPISGHVSLFWYQQALGQGPEFLTYFQNEAQLDKSGLPSDRFFAERPEGSVSTLKIQRTQQEDSAVYLCASSSSAGLYEQYFGPGTRLTVT.

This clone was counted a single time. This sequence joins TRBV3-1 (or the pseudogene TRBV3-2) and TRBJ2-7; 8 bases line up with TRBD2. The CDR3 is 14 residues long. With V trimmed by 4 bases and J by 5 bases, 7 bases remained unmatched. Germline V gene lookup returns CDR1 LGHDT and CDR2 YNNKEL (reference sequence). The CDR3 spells CASSPGTSVDEQYF. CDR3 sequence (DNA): TGTGCCAGCAGCCCCGGGACTAGTGTCGACGAGCAGTACTTC.

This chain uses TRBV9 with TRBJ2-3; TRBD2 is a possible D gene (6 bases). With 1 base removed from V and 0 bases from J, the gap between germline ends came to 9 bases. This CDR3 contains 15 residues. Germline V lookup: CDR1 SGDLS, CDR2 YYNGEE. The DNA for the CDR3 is TGTGCCAGCAGCGTATCCGGGACTAGCACAGATACGCAGTATTTT. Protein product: CASSVSGTSTDTQYF.

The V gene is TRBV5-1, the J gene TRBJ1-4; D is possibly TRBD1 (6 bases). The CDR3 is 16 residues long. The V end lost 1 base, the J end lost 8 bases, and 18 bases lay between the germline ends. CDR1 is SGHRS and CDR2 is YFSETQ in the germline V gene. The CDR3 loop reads CASSLRLGGREEKLFF. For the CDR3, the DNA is TGCGCCAGCAGCTTGAGGTTGGGGGGGCGAGAGGAAAAACTGTTTTTT. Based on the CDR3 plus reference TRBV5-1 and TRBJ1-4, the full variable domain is KAGVTQTPRYLIKTRGQQVTLSCSPISGHRSVSWYQQTPGQGLQFLFEYFSETQRNKGNFPGRFSGRQFSNSRSEMNVSTLELGDSALYLCASSLRLGGREEKLFFGSGTQLSVL.

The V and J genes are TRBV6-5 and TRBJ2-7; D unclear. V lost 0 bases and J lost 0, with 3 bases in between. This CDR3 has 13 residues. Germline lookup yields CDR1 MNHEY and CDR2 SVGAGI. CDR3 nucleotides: TGTGCCAGCAGTTACTCGGCCTCCTACGAGCAGTACTTC. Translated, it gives CASSYSASYEQYF.

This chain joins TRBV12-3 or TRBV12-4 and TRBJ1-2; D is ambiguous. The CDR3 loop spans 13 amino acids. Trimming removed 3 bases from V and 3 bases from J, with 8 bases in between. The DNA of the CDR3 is TGTGCCAGCAGTTTTGGAGAACACTATGGCTACACCTTC. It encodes CASSFGEHYGYTF.

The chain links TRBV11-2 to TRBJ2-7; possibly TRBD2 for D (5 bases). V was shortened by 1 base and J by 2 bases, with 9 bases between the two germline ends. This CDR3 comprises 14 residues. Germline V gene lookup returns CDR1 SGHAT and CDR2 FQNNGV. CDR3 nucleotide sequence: TGTGCCAGCAGCTTAGTGGCCGGGACCTACGAGCAGTACTTC. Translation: CASSLVAGTYEQYF.

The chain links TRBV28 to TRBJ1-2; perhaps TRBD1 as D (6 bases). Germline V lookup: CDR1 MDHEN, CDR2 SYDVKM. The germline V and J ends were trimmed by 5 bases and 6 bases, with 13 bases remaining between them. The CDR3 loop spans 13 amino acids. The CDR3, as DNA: TGTGCCAGCAGTGCCCGCCAGGGGCATGGCTACACCTTC. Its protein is CASSARQGHGYTF.

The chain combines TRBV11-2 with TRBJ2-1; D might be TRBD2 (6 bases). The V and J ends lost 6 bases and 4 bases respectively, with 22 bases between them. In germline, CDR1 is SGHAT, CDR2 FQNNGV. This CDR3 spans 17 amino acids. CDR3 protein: CASSPGLLAYNYNEQFF. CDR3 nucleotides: TGTGCCAGCAGTCCCGGACTATTAGCTTACAATTACAATGAGCAGTTCTTC.

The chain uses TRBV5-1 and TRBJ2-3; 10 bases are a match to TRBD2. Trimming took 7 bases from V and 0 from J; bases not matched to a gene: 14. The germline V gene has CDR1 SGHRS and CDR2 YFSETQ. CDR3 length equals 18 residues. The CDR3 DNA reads TGCGCCAGCCGACACGGACTAGCGGTTATGACTAGCACAGATACGCAGTATTTT. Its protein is CASRHGLAVMTSTDTQYF.

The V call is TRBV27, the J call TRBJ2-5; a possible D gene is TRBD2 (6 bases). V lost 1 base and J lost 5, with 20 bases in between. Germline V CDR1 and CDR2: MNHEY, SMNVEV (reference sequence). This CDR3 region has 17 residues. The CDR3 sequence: CASSLYPELALRETQYF. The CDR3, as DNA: TGTGCCAGCAGTTTATACCCGGAACTAGCCCTTCGGGAGACCCAGTACTTC.